The following is a T cell receptor (beta chain) sequence with its context. This specimen comes from a study of blood T cell repertoires in COVID-19. Across the study: There were acute and convalescent COVID-19 samples, and they came from the United States, Italy and Spain.

TCRdb's copy holds only in-frame clones and misses some; the assay was immunoSEQ multiplex PCR. The sample has around 110,000 clones, 82% seen once. The sequence derives from a woman aged 70-85 years with acute or convalescent COVID-19. The source material was peripheral blood.

The CDR3 DNA is TGTGCCTGGAGTGGAGGGTCCGCCTACGAGCAGTACTTC. This encodes CAWSGGSAYEQYF. This chain links TRBV30 with TRBJ2-7; D possibly corresponds to TRBD2 (5 bases). Germline CDR1 and CDR2: GTSNPN and SVGIG (reference sequence). CDR3 size: 13 residues. The V end lost 1 base, the J end lost 2 bases, and 9 bases lay between the germline ends.